This paragraph reports one TCR beta chain. The antigen is undetermined. The data were taken from a study of radiation and T cells in renal cell carcinoma. Study context: Nephrectomy followed 15 Gy stereotactic body radiation by 4 weeks.

Regarding the study as a whole: Top tumor clonotypes rose in blood 2 weeks post-radiation, then contracted.

The time point is: blood 2 weeks post-SBRT. The treatment was: 15 Gy SBRT to primary tumor, nephrectomy 4 weeks later. Blood was sampled at baseline, 2 weeks and 4 weeks after SBRT. The patient's renal cell carcinoma had clear cell pathology. Profiled with immunoSEQ multiplex PCR; TCRdb holds only in-frame clones, not every one. Here the sample spans more than 100,000 clones, approximately 90% being singletons. The material was blood, obtained from a patient whose treatment included radiotherapy and nephrectomy. The clonotype was recovered from a woman in her seventies with renal cell carcinoma.

CDR3 bases: TGTGCCAGCAGTGATACAGGGGAAAAACTGTTTTTT. Translating gives CASSDTGEKLFF. The rearrangement links TRBV6-1 to TRBJ1-4, with D perhaps matching TRBD1 (6 bases). Germline V gene lookup returns CDR1 MNHNS and CDR2 SASEGT. Trimming stripped 3 bases from V and 8 bases from J, with 7 bases between. This CDR3 is built from 12 residues.